This T cell receptor (beta chain) was obtained from a study of shared clonotypes between healthy human individuals. Looking at the study overall: Every donor yielded three CD4 naive, three CD4 memory, two CD8 naive and one CD8 memory plate. The study's findings and limits: Sample collection involved blood only; tissue repertoires are likely different.

Details on this clone: Its target is unknown.

The CDR3 runs to 19 residues. V lost 2 bases to trimming and J lost 4 bases; unmatched junction nucleotides: 17. CDR1 SGDLS and CDR2 YYNGEE come from the germline V gene. The protocol was immunoSEQ multiplex PCR, while the TCRdb copy is restricted to in-frame clones and leaves out a portion. In the table there are about 2 million clones, approximately 95% of which are singletons. Positively selected for CCR7, the CD45RO-negative cells used as naive CD8 cells excluded terminally differentiated effector memory CD45RA+ cells. All donors were healthy HIV-negative adults lacking recent acute infections or vaccinations.

The receptor's source is a man aged 18 to 35 in good health. The sample was naive CD8+ T cells sorted from blood. This chain links TRBV9 with TRBJ2-1, with 8 nucleotides matching TRBD2. CDR3 amino acids: CASSVSGNSPGPQYNEQFF. The CDR3 bases are TGTGCCAGCAGCGTTAGCGGGAATTCCCCTGGGCCCCAATACAATGAGCAGTTCTTC.